This T cell receptor (beta chain) originates from a study of CD8 T cells in ankylosing spondylitis. Study findings and constraints: Matched ankylosing spondylitis synovial fluid reportedly contained a significantly enriched population of disease-linked clones. What seemed typical of ankylosing spondylitis blood was a TCR beta motif built from fewer than ten highly homologous variants.

This clonotype showed up just a few times. Its cognate antigen is unknown. This CDR3 has 14 residues. The V gene end was trimmed by 3 bases and the J gene end by 8 bases; junction bases not matched to a gene: 4. In germline, CDR1 is KGHSH, CDR2 LQKENI. One entry per CDR3 protein results from TCRdb running MiXCR on the 5' RACE reads. The sample has 150,000 to 200,000 distinct CDR3 sequences; 10% to 15% are singletons. The sequence came from a female donor with ankylosing spondylitis or in good health (not recorded which). The chain joins TRBV18 to TRBJ1-4; TRBD1 matches at 9 bases. Sequenced sample: blood, either unsorted or a sorted T cell fraction (not recorded which). DNA for the CDR3: TGTGCCAGCTCACCCGGGACAGGGCCGGAAAAACTGTTTTTT. Protein product: CASSPGTGPEKLFF.